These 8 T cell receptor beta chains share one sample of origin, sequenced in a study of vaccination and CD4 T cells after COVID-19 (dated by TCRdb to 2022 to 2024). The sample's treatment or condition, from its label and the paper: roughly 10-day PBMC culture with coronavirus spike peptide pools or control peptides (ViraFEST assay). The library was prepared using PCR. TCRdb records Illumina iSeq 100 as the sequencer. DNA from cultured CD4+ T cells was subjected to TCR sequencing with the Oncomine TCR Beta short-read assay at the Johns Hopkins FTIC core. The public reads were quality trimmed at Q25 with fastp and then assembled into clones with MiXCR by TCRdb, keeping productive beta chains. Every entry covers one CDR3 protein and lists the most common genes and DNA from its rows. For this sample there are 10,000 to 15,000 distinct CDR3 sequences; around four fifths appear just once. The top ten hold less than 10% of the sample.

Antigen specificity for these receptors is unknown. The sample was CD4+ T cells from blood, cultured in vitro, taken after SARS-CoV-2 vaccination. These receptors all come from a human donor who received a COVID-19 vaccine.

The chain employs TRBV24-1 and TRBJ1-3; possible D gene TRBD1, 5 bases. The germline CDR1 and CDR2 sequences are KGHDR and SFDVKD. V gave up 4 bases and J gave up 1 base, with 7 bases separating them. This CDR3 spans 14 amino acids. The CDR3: CATSDPGSGNTIYF. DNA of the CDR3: TGTGCCACCAGTGACCCAGGGTCTGGAAACACCATATATTTT.

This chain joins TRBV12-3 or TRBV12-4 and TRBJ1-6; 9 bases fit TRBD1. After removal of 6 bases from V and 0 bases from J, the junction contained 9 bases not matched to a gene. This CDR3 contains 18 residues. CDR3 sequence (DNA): TGTGCCAGCAGCCGGACAGGGGCCAAGAGCTCCTATAATTCACCCCTCCACTTT. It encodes CASSRTGAKSSYNSPLHF.

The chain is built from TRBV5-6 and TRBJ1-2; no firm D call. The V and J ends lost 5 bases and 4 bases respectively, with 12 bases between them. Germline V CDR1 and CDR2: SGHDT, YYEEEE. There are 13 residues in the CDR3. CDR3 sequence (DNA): TGTGCCAGCAGTTACTCTTCCAGCTATGGCTACACCTTC. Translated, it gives CASSYSSSYGYTF.

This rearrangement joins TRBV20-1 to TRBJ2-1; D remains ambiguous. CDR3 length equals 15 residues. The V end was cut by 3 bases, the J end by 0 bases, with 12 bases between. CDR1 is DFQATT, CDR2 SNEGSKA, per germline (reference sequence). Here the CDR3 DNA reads TGCAGTGCTAGTTCCGCGGTCACCTCCTACAATGAGCAGTTCTTC. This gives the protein CSASSAVTSYNEQFF.

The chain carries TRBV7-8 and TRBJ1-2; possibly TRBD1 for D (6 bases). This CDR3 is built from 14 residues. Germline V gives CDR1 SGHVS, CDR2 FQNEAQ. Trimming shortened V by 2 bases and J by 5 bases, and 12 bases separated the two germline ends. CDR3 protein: CASSLSTGRYGYTF. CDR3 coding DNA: TGTGCCAGCAGCTTAAGTACAGGGAGGTATGGCTACACCTTC. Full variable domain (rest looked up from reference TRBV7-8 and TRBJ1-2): GAGVSQSPRYKVAKRGQDVALRCDPISGHVSLFWYQQALGQGPEFLTYFQNEAQLDKSGLPSDRFFAERPEGSVSTLKIQRTQQEDSAVYLCASSLSTGRYGYTFGSGTRLTVV.

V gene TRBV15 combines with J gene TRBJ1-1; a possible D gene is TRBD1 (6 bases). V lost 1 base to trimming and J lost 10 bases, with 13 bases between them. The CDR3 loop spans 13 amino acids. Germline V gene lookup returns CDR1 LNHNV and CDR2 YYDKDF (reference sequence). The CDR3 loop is CATSRAYRDVAFF. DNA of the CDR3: TGTGCCACCAGCAGAGCTTACAGGGATGTAGCTTTCTTT.

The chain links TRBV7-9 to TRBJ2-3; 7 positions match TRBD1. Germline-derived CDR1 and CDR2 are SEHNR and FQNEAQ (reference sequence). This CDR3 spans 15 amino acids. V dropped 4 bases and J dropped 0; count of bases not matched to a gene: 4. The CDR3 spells CASSSYRGSTDTQYF. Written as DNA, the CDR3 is TGTGCCAGCAGCTCCTACAGGGGCAGCACAGATACGCAGTATTTT.

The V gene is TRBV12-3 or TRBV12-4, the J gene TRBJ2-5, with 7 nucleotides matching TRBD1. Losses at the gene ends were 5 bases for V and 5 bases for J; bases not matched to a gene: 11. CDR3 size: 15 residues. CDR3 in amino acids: CASSGKTGPGETQYF. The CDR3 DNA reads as TGTGCCAGCAGTGGAAAGACAGGGCCGGGGGAGACCCAGTACTTC.